Following are 10 T cell receptor beta chains from one sample sequenced in a study of blood T cells in healthy people across ages. With a J-beta primer mix and a sample-barcoded 5' primer, a second PCR ran 7 to 11 cycles. Each CDR3 protein is one row after TCRdb ran MiXCR on the 5' RACE reads. Altogether 450,000 to 700,000 distinct CDR3 sequences are present, about 26% being singletons, with the ten largest covering about 18%. The sample taken for sequencing was blood. These receptors came from a woman aged 70 to 79 in good health.

This chain connects TRBV12-3 or TRBV12-4 to TRBJ1-5; TRBD1 is a possible D gene (6 bases). CDR3 length: 13 amino acids. V was clipped by 6 bases and J by 5 bases, with 11 bases between them. The CDR3 loop is CASSKGGDQPQHF. In nucleotides, the CDR3 is TGTGCCAGCAGCAAAGGGGGGGATCAGCCCCAGCATTTT.

This clonotype was observed a handful of times. The chain joins TRBV20-1 to TRBJ1-2; D gene unclear. Trimming removed 7 bases from V and 4 bases from J, with 10 bases in between. Germline assignment: CDR1 DFQATT and CDR2 SNEGSKA (reference sequence). The CDR3 loop spans 11 amino acids. This CDR3 reads CSGGVGYGYTF. In nucleotides, the CDR3 is TGCAGTGGCGGGGTGGGCTATGGCTACACCTTC.

This clonotype occurred a few times. This chain joins TRBV4-3 and TRBJ2-7; D possibly corresponds to TRBD2 (6 bases). The V and J ends lost 4 bases and 5 bases respectively, with 15 bases between them. Germline CDR1 and CDR2: LGHNA and YSLEER. The CDR3 spans 14 residues. CDR3 coding DNA: TGCGCCAGCAGCCTGGGCGGGGCTTCCGACGAGCAGTACTTC. Protein: CASSLGGASDEQYF.

V usage is TRBV25-1 and J usage is TRBJ2-4; D is perhaps TRBD1 (5 bases). The germline V and J ends were trimmed by 1 base and 7 bases, with 17 bases remaining between them. CDR3 length: 16 residues. CDR1 and CDR2 from the germline V gene are MGHDK and SYGVNS. The CDR3: CASSELGSGKRNIQYF. For the CDR3, the DNA is TGTGCCAGCAGTGAATTAGGGTCAGGGAAGAGGAACATTCAGTACTTC.

In its sample, this clonotype was seen a few times. V and J are TRBV10-3 and TRBJ2-7; the match to TRBD2 covers 10 bases. V lost 2 bases, J lost 0 bases, and 1 base stayed unmatched. CDR3 length: 15 residues. From germline, CDR1 is ENHRY and CDR2 SYGVKD. The CDR3 nucleotides are TGTGCCATCAGTGAGGTAGCGGGGGGCTCCTACGAGCAGTACTTC. It yields the protein CAISEVAGGSYEQYF.

This clonotype was detected only a few times. The junction and the germline gene differ at one end; a read error may be behind it. This chain joins TRBV9 and TRBJ2-1; TRBD2 is a possible D gene (6 bases). This CDR3 is 15 amino acids long. From germline, CDR1 is SGDLS and CDR2 YYNGEE. This chain's CDR3 is CACSVEGTDVDEQFF. The DNA for the CDR3 is TGTGCCTGCAGCGTAGAGGGGACTGACGTGGATGAGCAGTTCTTC.

This clonotype has a handful of counts. This rearrangement joins TRBV20-1 to TRBJ2-5; weak D call: TRBD2 (6 bases). The DNA end lines up better with TRBJ2-7; the J call may be wrong. Germline V gene sequence: CDR1 DFQATT, CDR2 SNEGSKA (reference sequence). The CDR3 sequence is 13 residues long. CDR3 nucleotide sequence: TGCAGTGCTAGGCGGGGCCTCTCCTACGAGCAGTACTTC. Protein sequence: CSARRGLSYEQYF.

V and J are TRBV29-1 and TRBJ2-7; TRBD1 is a possible D gene (6 bases). Trimming stripped 6 bases from V and 3 bases from J, with 18 bases between. Germline lookup yields CDR1 SQVTM and CDR2 ANQGSEA. The CDR3 has 14 residues. The DNA of the CDR3 is TGCAGCGTCTCCGGGACAACTTCCAGCTACGAGCAGTACTTC. Encoded protein: CSVSGTTSSYEQYF.

This chain connects TRBV7-9 to TRBJ2-1; D tentatively fits TRBD1 or TRBD2 (5 bases each). The last part of the DNA fits TRBJ2-5 better; the J call may be wrong. Germline lookup yields CDR1 SEHNR and CDR2 FQNEAQ (reference sequence). CDR3 length equals 14 residues. For the CDR3, the DNA is TGTGCCAGCAGCTTAGCGGGGACGCTGGAGACCCAGTACTTC. Translating gives CASSLAGTLETQYF.

This clonotype has just one count. The chain couples TRBV10-3 to TRBJ1-1; no definite D call. The CDR3 consists of 15 residues. V lost 2 bases and J lost 0, with 10 bases in between. Germline V lookup: CDR1 ENHRY, CDR2 SYGVKD. DNA of the CDR3: TGTGCCATCAGTGAGCGACAAATGGTGAACACTGAAGCTTTCTTT. It is translated as CAISERQMVNTEAFF.